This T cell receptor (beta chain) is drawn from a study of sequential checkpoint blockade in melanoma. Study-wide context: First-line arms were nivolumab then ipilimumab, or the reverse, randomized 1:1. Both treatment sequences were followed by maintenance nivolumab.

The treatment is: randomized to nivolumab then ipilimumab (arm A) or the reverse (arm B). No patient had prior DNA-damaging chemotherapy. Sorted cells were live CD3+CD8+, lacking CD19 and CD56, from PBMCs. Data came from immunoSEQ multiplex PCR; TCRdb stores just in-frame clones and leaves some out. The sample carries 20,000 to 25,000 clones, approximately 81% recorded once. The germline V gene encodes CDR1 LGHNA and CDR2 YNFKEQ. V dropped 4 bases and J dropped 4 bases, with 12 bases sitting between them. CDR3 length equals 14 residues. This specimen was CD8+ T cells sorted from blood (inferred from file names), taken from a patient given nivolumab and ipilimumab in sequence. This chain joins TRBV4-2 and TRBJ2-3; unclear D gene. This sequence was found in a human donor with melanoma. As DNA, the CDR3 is TGTGCCAGCAGCCTCCTTGGGCCCGCAGATACGCAGTATTTT. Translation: CASSLLGPADTQYF.